This paragraph covers one TCR beta chain sequence. This sample is drawn from a study of blood T cells in healthy people across ages. A second PCR of about 6 to 11 cycles used a sample-barcoded 5' primer and a J-beta primer mix. TCRdb reanalysed the 5' RACE reads using MiXCR and keeps one entry per CDR3 protein. The profile shows about 1,400,000 distinct CDR3 sequences, roughly 59% of them singletons. The receptor was derived from a man younger than 35 in good health. The sample taken for sequencing was blood.

CDR3 in amino acids: CSGLAGSDEQFF. CDR3 DNA: TGCAGTGGGCTAGCGGGAAGCGATGAGCAGTTCTTC. V usage is TRBV20-1 and J usage is TRBJ2-1; 9 bases map to TRBD2. Germline CDR1 DFQATT, CDR2 SNEGSKA (reference sequence). Trimming at V came to 7 bases and at J to 8 bases, leaving 6 bases not matched to a gene. The CDR3 is 12 amino acids.